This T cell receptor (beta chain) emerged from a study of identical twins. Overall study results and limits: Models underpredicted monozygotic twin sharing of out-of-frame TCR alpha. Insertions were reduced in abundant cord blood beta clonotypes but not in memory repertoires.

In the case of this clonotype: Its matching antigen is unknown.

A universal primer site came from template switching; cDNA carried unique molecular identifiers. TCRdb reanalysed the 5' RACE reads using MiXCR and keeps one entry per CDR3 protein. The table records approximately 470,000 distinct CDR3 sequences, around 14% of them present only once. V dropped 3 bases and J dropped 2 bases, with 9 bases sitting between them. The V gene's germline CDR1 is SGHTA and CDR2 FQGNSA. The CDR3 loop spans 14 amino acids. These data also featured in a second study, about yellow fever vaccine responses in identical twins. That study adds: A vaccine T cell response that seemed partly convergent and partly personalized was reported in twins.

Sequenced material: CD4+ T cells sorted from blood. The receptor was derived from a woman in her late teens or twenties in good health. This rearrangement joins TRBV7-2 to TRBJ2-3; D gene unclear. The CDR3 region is CASSFATPTDTQYF. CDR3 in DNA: TGTGCCAGCAGCTTCGCGACCCCCACAGATACGCAGTATTTT. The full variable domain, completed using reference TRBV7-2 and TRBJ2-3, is GAGVSQSPSNKVTEKGKDVELRCDPISGHTALYWYRQSLGQGLEFLIYFQGNSAPDKSGLPSDRFSAERTGGSVSTLTIQRTQQEDSAVYLCASSFATPTDTQYFGPGTRLTVL.